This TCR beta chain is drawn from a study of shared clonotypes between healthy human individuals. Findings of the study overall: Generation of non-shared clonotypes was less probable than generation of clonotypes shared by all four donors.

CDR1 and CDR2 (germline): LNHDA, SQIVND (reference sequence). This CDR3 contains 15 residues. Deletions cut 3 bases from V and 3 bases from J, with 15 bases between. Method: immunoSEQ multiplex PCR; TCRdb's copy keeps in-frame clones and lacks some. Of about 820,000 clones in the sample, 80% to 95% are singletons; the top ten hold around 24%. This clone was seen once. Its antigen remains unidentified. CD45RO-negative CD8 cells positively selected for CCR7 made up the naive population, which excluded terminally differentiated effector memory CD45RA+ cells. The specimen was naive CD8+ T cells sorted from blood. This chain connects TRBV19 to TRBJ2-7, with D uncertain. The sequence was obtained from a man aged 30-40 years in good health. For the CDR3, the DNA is TGTGCCAGTAGTATCATACACGCACGCGTCTACGAGCAGTACTTC. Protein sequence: CASSIIHARVYEQYF. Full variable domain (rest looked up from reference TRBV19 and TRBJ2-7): DGGITQSPKYLFRKEGQNVTLSCEQNLNHDAMYWYRQDPGQGLRLIYYSQIVNDFQKGDIAEGYSVSREKKESFPLTVTSAQKNPTAFYLCASSIIHARVYEQYFGPGTRLTVT.